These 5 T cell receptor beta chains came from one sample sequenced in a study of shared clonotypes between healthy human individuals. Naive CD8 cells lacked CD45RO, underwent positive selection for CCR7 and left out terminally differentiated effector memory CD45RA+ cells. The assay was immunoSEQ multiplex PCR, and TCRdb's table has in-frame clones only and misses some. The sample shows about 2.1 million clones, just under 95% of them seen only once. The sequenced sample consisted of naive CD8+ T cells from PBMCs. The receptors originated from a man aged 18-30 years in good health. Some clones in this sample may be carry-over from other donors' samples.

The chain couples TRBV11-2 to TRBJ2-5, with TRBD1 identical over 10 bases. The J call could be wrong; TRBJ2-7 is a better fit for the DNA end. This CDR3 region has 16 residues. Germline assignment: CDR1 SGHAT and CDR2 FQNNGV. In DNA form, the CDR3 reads TGTGCCAGCAGCTTCCAGGGACAGGGGTTTTGGAGCGAGCAGTACTTC. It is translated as CASSFQGQGFWSEQYF.

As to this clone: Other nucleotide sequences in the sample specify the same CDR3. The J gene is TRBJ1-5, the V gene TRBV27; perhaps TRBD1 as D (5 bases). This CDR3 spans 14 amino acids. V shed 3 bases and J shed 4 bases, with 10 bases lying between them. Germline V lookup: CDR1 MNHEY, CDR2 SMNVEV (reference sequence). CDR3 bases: TGTGCCAGCAGTTTTACAGGTTCAAATCAGCCCCAGCATTTT. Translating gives CASSFTGSNQPQHF.

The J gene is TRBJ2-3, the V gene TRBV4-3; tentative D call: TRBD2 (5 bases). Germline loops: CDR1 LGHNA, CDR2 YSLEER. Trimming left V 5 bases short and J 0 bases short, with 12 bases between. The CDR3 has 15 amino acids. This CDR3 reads CASSYGRGSTDTQYF. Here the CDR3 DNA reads TGCGCCAGCAGCTACGGACGGGGAAGCACAGATACGCAGTATTTT.

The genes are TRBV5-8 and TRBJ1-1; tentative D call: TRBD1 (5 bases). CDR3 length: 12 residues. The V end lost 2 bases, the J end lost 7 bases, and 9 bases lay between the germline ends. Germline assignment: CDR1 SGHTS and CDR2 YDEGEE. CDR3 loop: CASSFGQVEAFF. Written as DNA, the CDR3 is TGTGCCAGCAGCTTCGGACAAGTTGAAGCTTTCTTT.

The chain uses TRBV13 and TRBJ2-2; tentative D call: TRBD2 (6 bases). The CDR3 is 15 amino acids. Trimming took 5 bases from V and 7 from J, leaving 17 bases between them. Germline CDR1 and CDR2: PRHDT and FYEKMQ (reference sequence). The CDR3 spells CASSPPSTRLGELFF. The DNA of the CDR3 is TGTGCCAGCAGCCCCCCCTCGACTAGGCTCGGGGAGCTGTTTTTT.